The entry that follows covers one T cell receptor (beta chain) sequence. Antigen specificity is unknown. This CDR3 spans 13 amino acids. Unmatched junction bases numbered 2, after V lost 8 bases and J lost 3 bases. Germline V CDR1 and CDR2: SQVTM, ANQGSEA. The entry originates in a study of T cells in Graves' hyperthyroidism and ophthalmopathy. Study conclusions and caveats: Also found in blood were most expanded thyroid clonotypes above 0.001.

TCR beta CDR3 sequences were amplified from RNA transcripts. RT-PCR in the first round (using the HTBI primer set) targeted the TCR CDR3. A single record per CDR3 protein comes from TCRdb applying MiXCR to the multiplex PCR reads. The repertoire holds over 650,000 distinct CDR3 sequences, with 40% to 55% as singletons. Source material: peripheral blood or thyroid tissue (not recorded which). The rearrangement uses TRBV29-1 and TRBJ2-5; TRBD2 matches at 14 bases. This clonotype originated in an adult man with Graves' disease, either hyperthyroidism or ophthalmopathy (not recorded which). The CDR3 region has the DNA TGCAGCTTGGGACTAGCGGGAGAAGAGACCCAGTACTTC. Translated, it gives CSLGLAGEETQYF.